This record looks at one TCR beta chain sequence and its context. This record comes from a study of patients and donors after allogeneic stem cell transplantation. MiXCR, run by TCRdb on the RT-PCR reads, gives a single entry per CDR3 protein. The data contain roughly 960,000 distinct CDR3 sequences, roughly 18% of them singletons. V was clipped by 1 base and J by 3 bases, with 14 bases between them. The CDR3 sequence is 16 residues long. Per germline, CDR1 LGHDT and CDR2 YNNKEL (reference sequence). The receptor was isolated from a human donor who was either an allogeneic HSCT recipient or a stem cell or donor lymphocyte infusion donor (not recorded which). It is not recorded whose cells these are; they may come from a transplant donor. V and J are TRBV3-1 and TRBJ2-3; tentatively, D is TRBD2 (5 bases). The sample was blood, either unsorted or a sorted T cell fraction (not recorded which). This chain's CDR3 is CASSQGRSGRTDTQYF. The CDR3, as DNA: TGTGCCAGCAGCCAAGGGAGGTCGGGGAGAACAGATACGCAGTATTTT.